This T cell receptor beta chain came from a study of T cell responses to AZD1222 COVID-19 vaccine. The CDR3 spans 13 residues. Unmatched junction bases numbered 7, after V lost 4 bases and J lost 8 bases. Germline V gene data show CDR1 as SGDLS and CDR2 as YYNGEE. General study findings and limits: Reportedly, nearly half of unique spike TCRs recognized epitopes outside B.1.351/B.1.1.7 mutations. The donor cohort was predominantly white British with a female majority, and clonal diversity may have been underestimated.

The method was immunoSEQ multiplex PCR; TCRdb's version includes in-frame clones alone and lacks a portion of them. The table records tens of thousands of clones, 88% of them present only once. Of note for this clone: Its antigen is not identified.

The TCR comes from an adult in good health. The rearrangement uses TRBV9 and TRBJ1-2; 8 bases line up with TRBD1. The material sequenced was peripheral blood, taken on day 0 of MenACWY control vaccination. DNA of the CDR3: TGTGCCAGCAGCATGACAGGGGTAAGCGGCTACACCTTC. Protein product: CASSMTGVSGYTF.